This T cell receptor beta chain was documented in a study of beta chain features in type 1 diabetes. Overall study results and limits: Significant though moderate, a shortening of TCRB CDR3s appeared in all four CD4+ subsets of Type 1 diabetes patients. Diminished insertions and augmented deletions at VDJ junctions characterized type 1 diabetes patients.

The CDR3 has 15 residues. The germline V and J ends were trimmed by 6 bases and 0 bases, with 9 bases remaining between them. Germline V gene sequence: CDR1 SGHTA, CDR2 FQGNSA. Expressed TCRB transcripts were sequenced, since all the RNA that had been isolated was reverse transcribed. Here immunoSEQ multiplex PCR was the method, and the copy in TCRdb shows in-frame clones only, minus some. Found here are around 430,000 clones, roughly 30% of them singletons; the top ten hold 0.05% to 0.07%. There are a few counts of this clone. Antigen specificity is unknown. Each of the CD4+ naive, central memory, regulatory and stem cell-like memory populations was sorted via CD45RO/CCR7/CD25/CD127/CD95/CD27.

The chain has TRBV7-2 and TRBJ2-6; D ambiguous. Sequences were obtained from naive CD4+ T cells from blood. The source is a man aged 18 to 35 in good health. The CDR3 spells CASSNGNSGANVLTF. The CDR3 DNA sequence: TGTGCCAGCAGTAACGGCAACTCTGGGGCCAACGTCCTGACTTTC. The full variable domain, its missing parts supplied by reference TRBV7-2 and TRBJ2-6, is GAGVSQSPSNKVTEKGKDVELRCDPISGHTALYWYRQSLGQGLEFLIYFQGNSAPDKSGLPSDRFSAERTGGSVSTLTIQRTQQEDSAVYLCASSNGNSGANVLTFGAGSRLTVL.